The 27 T cell receptor beta chains below come from one sample, sequenced in a study of regulatory T cells in long-lasting Graves disease. Arm-PCR of CDR3 regions with iRepertoire HTBI primers generated TCR beta libraries. TCRdb re-derived calls from the multiplex PCR reads in MiXCR, one entry per CDR3 protein. The repertoire holds roughly 350,000 distinct CDR3 sequences, with approximately 15% as singletons. Documented time point: newly diagnosed GD, antithyroid drugs for less than 3 months. PBMC-extracted RNA yielded the TCR library. Another study also made use of these data, one on T cells in Graves' hyperthyroidism and ophthalmopathy.

Here the sequenced sample was peripheral blood mononuclear cells (PBMCs), taken at new diagnosis, from a patient treated with antithyroid drugs. All receptors come from a man in his forties with Graves disease.

This clonotype came up many times. The V call is TRBV20-1, the J call TRBJ1-4; D is perhaps TRBD1 (6 bases). V shed 0 bases and J shed 8 bases, with 13 bases lying between them. Germline loops: CDR1 DFQATT, CDR2 SNEGSKA (reference sequence). This CDR3 region has 14 residues. The CDR3 sequence: CSARDRQGHEKLFF. The DNA for the CDR3 is TGCAGTGCTAGAGATCGCCAGGGGCACGAAAAACTGTTTTTT.

V and J are TRBV3-1 and TRBJ1-2; D remains ambiguous. Germline V gene lookup returns CDR1 LGHDT and CDR2 YNNKEL (reference sequence). The CDR3 runs to 14 residues. Trimming removed 3 bases at V and 0 bases at J, with 8 bases between. The CDR3 DNA sequence: TGTGCCAGCAGCCACTCGACAACTAACTATGGCTACACCTTC. This gives the protein CASSHSTTNYGYTF.

Many counts were recorded for this clonotype. V and J are TRBV20-1 and TRBJ1-2, with D tentatively TRBD1 (5 bases). The germline V and J ends were trimmed by 0 bases and 7 bases, with 18 bases remaining between them. The CDR3 spans 15 residues. Germline V lookup: CDR1 DFQATT, CDR2 SNEGSKA (reference sequence). In nucleotides, the CDR3 is TGCAGTGCTAGAGACCCGCAGGGAGTCGTGAGTGGCTACACCTTC. This gives the protein CSARDPQGVVSGYTF.

At least ten counts were recorded for this clonotype. The gene calls are TRBV24-1 and TRBJ2-1; 11 positions agree with TRBD2. This CDR3 has 15 amino acids. Unmatched junction bases numbered 4, after V lost 3 bases and J lost 7 bases. Germline loops: CDR1 KGHDR, CDR2 SFDVKD. The CDR3 DNA sequence: TGTGCCACCAGTGATATAGCGGGGGGGCCGAATGAGCAGTTCTTC. This sequence encodes CATSDIAGGPNEQFF.

This clonotype turned up a few times. This rearrangement joins TRBV13 to TRBJ2-3; perhaps TRBD2 as D (6 bases). Deletions cut 5 bases from V and 1 base from J, with 10 bases between. The CDR3 contains 14 residues. CDR1 is PRHDT, CDR2 FYEKMQ, per germline (reference sequence). DNA of the CDR3: TGTGCCAGCAGCAGGGACTTCGGCACAGATACGCAGTATTTT. Protein sequence: CASSRDFGTDTQYF.

This clonotype appeared once. The V and J genes are TRBV12-3 or TRBV12-4 and TRBJ2-7; 10 positions agree with TRBD2. With 2 bases clipped from V and 2 bases from J, the junction kept 12 bases outside the gene matches. This CDR3 contains 18 residues. The CDR3 DNA follows: TGTGCCAGCAGTTTAAGGCCTCTGCTAGCGGGAGAAACCTACGAGCAGTACTTC. Protein product: CASSLRPLLAGETYEQYF.

The V and J genes are TRBV9 and TRBJ2-2; D perhaps matches TRBD2 (6 bases). Germline loops: CDR1 SGDLS, CDR2 YYNGEE. CDR3 length equals 15 residues. The V end was cut by 1 base, the J end by 7 bases, with 14 bases between. The CDR3 reads CASSVTDTRDGELFF. CDR3 nucleotides: TGTGCCAGCAGCGTAACAGACACGCGGGACGGGGAGCTGTTTTTT.

This rearrangement joins TRBV12-3 or TRBV12-4 to TRBJ2-2; TRBD1 or TRBD2 may be the D gene (5 bases each). Trimming removed 6 bases at V and 7 bases at J, with 24 bases between. The CDR3 has 17 residues. The CDR3 region is CASSSPRGGGVIGELFF. The CDR3 bases are TGTGCCAGCAGCTCCCCCCGGGGTGGGGGAGTTATCGGGGAGCTGTTTTTT.

The rearrangement links TRBV5-6 to TRBJ1-2; D possibly corresponds to TRBD1 (5 bases). V was shortened by 2 bases and J by 3 bases, with 14 bases between the two germline ends. Germline CDR1 and CDR2: SGHDT and YYEEEE. There are 15 residues in the CDR3. The CDR3 DNA reads TGTGCCAGCAGCTTCCAGGGAAGGGAGGACTATGGCTACACCTTC. It is translated as CASSFQGREDYGYTF.

The rearrangement uses TRBV7-9 and TRBJ2-7; D gene ambiguous. This CDR3 comprises 13 residues. Germline V gene data show CDR1 as SEHNR and CDR2 as FQNEAQ (reference sequence). Trimming pared 3 bases from V and 3 bases from J, leaving 9 bases between. In nucleotides, the CDR3 is TGTGCCAGCAGCTTTAGGACGGTCTACGAGCAGTACTTC. Translation: CASSFRTVYEQYF.

With respect to this clonotype: Given a much more abundant clone one base away, this may be a read error. This chain uses TRBV20-1 with TRBJ2-3, with 7 bases identical to TRBD2. V was pared by 6 bases and J by 0 bases, with 15 bases of the junction left unmatched. CDR3 size: 17 residues. The germline V gene has CDR1 DFQATT and CDR2 SNEGSKA (reference sequence). The CDR3, as DNA: TGCAGTGCCCAAAGCGGGGAACGTCCAGGTAGCACAGATACGCAGTATTTT. This encodes CSAQSGERPGSTDTQYF.

This clonotype appeared a few times. The V gene is TRBV4-2, the J gene TRBJ2-5; TRBD1 matches 8 bases. Germline CDR1 LGHNA, CDR2 YNFKEQ. The J segment lost 3 bases and the V segment lost 0 bases, leaving 9 bases of the junction unmatched. CDR3 length equals 17 residues. CDR3 sequence reads: CASSQEVWQGAKETQYF. CDR3 bases: TGTGCCAGCAGCCAAGAGGTGTGGCAGGGGGCGAAAGAGACCCAGTACTTC.

This clonotype was seen many times. This chain connects TRBV7-3 to TRBJ2-5, with 11 bases fitting TRBD2. Germline CDR1 is SGHTA and CDR2 is FQGTGA. The CDR3 covers 14 residues. The J segment lost 9 bases and the V segment lost 4 bases, leaving 7 bases of the junction unmatched. CDR3 amino acids: CASSYGNSGGAQYF. The CDR3 DNA sequence: TGTGCCAGCAGCTATGGCAATAGCGGGGGGGCCCAGTACTTC.

This clonotype came up many times. The chain couples TRBV28 to TRBJ2-3; D not resolved. V dropped 3 bases and J dropped 0 bases, with 10 bases sitting between them. The germline V gene encodes CDR1 MDHEN and CDR2 SYDVKM. This CDR3 spans 15 amino acids. CDR3 residues: CASSFEEFSTDTQYF. CDR3 DNA: TGTGCCAGCAGTTTTGAAGAGTTTAGCACAGATACGCAGTATTTT.

This clonotype came up many times. This chain connects TRBV2 to TRBJ2-2; TRBD2 matches at 8 bases. The V gene end was trimmed by 3 bases and the J gene end by 7 bases; junction bases not matched to a gene: 10. Germline loops: CDR1 SNHLY, CDR2 FYNNEI. The CDR3 extends over 16 amino acids. CDR3 nucleotide sequence: TGTGCCAGCAGTGATTTAGCGGGGACGGGGGTCGGGGAGCTGTTTTTT. Translation: CASSDLAGTGVGELFF.

The gene calls are TRBV10-2 and TRBJ1-5; D is possibly TRBD1 (5 bases). V lost 6 bases to trimming and J lost 5 bases, with 23 bases between them. This CDR3 is 17 amino acids long. Germline V gene data show CDR1 as WSHSY and CDR2 as SAAADI. The CDR3 nucleotides are TGCGCCAGCAGCGACCCGAAAATCAGGGTTCCCGATCAGCCCCAGCATTTT. The encoded protein is CASSDPKIRVPDQPQHF.

This clonotype came up many times. This chain connects TRBV2 to TRBJ1-3; weak D call: TRBD1 (5 bases). The germline gives CDR1 SNHLY, CDR2 FYNNEI. There are 14 residues in the CDR3. Deletions cut 8 bases from V and 0 bases from J, with 11 bases between. The CDR3 is CASRTGGSGNTIYF. CDR3 bases: TGTGCCAGCCGGACCGGGGGCTCTGGAAACACCATATATTTT.

This clonotype appeared many times. This chain uses TRBV12-3 or TRBV12-4 with TRBJ1-6; 7 bases map to TRBD1. V lost 5 bases, J lost 10 bases, and 5 bases stayed unmatched. This CDR3 contains 13 residues. Written as DNA, the CDR3 is TGTGCCAGCAGTCTCAGGGGGAACTCACCCCTCCACTTT. Protein product: CASSLRGNSPLHF.

The chain links TRBV18 to TRBJ2-7, with TRBD1 matching over 9 bases. CDR3 length: 16 residues. Germline CDR1 is KGHSH and CDR2 is LQKENI. The ends lost 3 bases at V and 0 bases at J; junction bases unmatched: 6. In DNA form, the CDR3 reads TGTGCCAGCTCACCTATGGACAGGGGAATCTCCTACGAGCAGTACTTC. Residues: CASSPMDRGISYEQYF.

This clonotype came up a few times. This chain uses TRBV28 with TRBJ1-2; possible D gene TRBD1, 5 bases. V was clipped by 5 bases and J by 4 bases, with 14 bases between them. The germline gives CDR1 MDHEN, CDR2 SYDVKM. The CDR3 runs to 14 residues. CDR3 sequence (DNA): TGTGCCAGCAGTCCTCCGAGCGACAGCTATGGCTACACCTTC. Translating it yields CASSPPSDSYGYTF.

Many counts were recorded for this clonotype. The genes are TRBV6-2 or TRBV6-3 and TRBJ2-3; D ambiguous. This CDR3 has 14 residues. Trimming took 9 bases from V and 0 from J, leaving 13 bases between them. Looked up from germline, CDR1 is MNHEY and CDR2 is SVGEGT. The CDR3 reads CARAGQDSTDTQYF. In nucleotides, the CDR3 is TGTGCCAGAGCAGGTCAGGACAGCACAGATACGCAGTATTTT.

In this sample, this clonotype turned up many times. The rearrangement links TRBV28 to TRBJ1-4; a weak D match, TRBD1 (5 bases). Trimming shortened V by 8 bases and J by 10 bases, and 20 bases separated the two germline ends. The CDR3 is 14 residues long. Germline CDR1 and CDR2: MDHEN and SYDVKM. Written as DNA, the CDR3 is TGTGCCAGCCTTGCCCGGAATTCTGGGGGAAAACTGTTTTTT. Protein: CASLARNSGGKLFF.

This clonotype occurred a few times. This chain connects TRBV5-1 to TRBJ2-3; D is ambiguous. The CDR3 is made up of 14 amino acids. Between the trimmed V and J ends, which lost 5 bases and 3 bases, there was a span of 13 bases. Germline lookup yields CDR1 SGHRS and CDR2 YFSETQ. CDR3 amino acids: CASSIEWLTDTQYF. The CDR3 DNA is TGCGCCAGCAGTATAGAGTGGTTGACAGATACGCAGTATTTT.

This clonotype was seen a few times. The rearrangement uses TRBV19 and TRBJ2-3; D unclear. Germline assignment: CDR1 LNHDA and CDR2 SQIVND (reference sequence). Trimming cost V 2 bases and J 2 bases, with 5 bases left between them. The CDR3 runs to 13 residues. CDR3 nucleotide sequence: TGTGCCAGTAGTATAAGATTCACAGATACGCAGTATTTT. It specifies CASSIRFTDTQYF.

The V call is TRBV9, the J call TRBJ2-5; D is unresolved. The CDR3 is 13 residues long. The V end was cut by 0 bases, the J end by 5 bases, with 8 bases between. The germline gives CDR1 SGDLS, CDR2 YYNGEE. The CDR3 protein is CASSVEVGETQYF. In nucleotides, the CDR3 is TGTGCCAGCAGCGTAGAAGTAGGGGAGACCCAGTACTTC. Full variable domain (outside the CDR3, taken from reference TRBV9 and TRBJ2-5): DSGVTQTPKHLITATGQRVTLRCSPRSGDLSVYWYQQSLDQGLQFLIQYYNGEERAKGNILERFSAQQFPDLHSELNLSSLELGDSALYFCASSVEVGETQYFGPGTRLLVL.

This clonotype has only a few counts. Only one base separates this from a far larger clonotype, so it likely reflects a read error. V is TRBV6-5 and J is TRBJ2-5; D may match TRBD1 or TRBD2 (5 bases each). TRBJ2-1 explains the end of the DNA better; the J call may be wrong. Germline assignment: CDR1 MNHEY and CDR2 SVGAGI. This CDR3 spans 15 amino acids. The CDR3 sequence: CASSYSGEAYNGQFF. CDR3 coding DNA: TGTGCCAGCAGTTACTCGGGGGAAGCGTACAATGGGCAGTTCTTC.

The J gene is TRBJ1-1, the V gene TRBV27, with D possibly matching TRBD1 (5 bases). The CDR3 spans 16 residues. Germline CDR1 is MNHEY and CDR2 is SMNVEV (reference sequence). Trimming cost V 6 bases and J 0 bases, with 17 bases left between them. As DNA, the CDR3 is TGTGCCAGCAGGGAGGGACTCTACGCCATGAACACTGAAGCTTTCTTT. It encodes CASREGLYAMNTEAFF.